The sequence of this T cell receptor beta chain was determined in a study of blood T cell repertoires in COVID-19. Seattle's enrolled individuals joined amid active infection and were then monitored longitudinally. The ends lost 2 bases at V and 5 bases at J; junction bases unmatched: 4. From germline, CDR1 is SGHNT and CDR2 YYREEE (reference sequence). The CDR3 loop spans 14 amino acids. In the original workflow: Amplifying reference gene primers gave estimates of nucleated cell counts. Using immunoSEQ multiplex PCR, the repertoire was profiled, and TCRdb retains in-frame clones only, with some absent. The D gene and trimming were derived from the DNA, and the V and J assignments and clone size from that table. The sample holds 310,000 or so clones, about 89% seen once.

V gene TRBV5-4 combines with J gene TRBJ2-5, with TRBD2 matching over 9 bases. Sequencing used peripheral blood. The sequence was collected from a woman in her 30s with COVID-19, enrolled during active disease. This CDR3 reads CASSLAGGTETQYF. The CDR3 region has the DNA TGTGCCAGCAGCTTAGCGGGAGGAACGGAGACCCAGTACTTC.